These 21 T cell receptor beta chains share one sample of origin, sequenced in a study of cytomegalovirus exposure and HLA in healthy donors. PCR used 60 Vbeta primers and 13 Jbeta primers. Clones were read by immunoSEQ multiplex PCR, and TCRdb kept only the in-frame ones, dropping some. This sample has about 130,000 clones, with roughly 82% found just once. The sample comprised PBMCs. The receptors shown here come from a man aged 45-60 years in good health and CMV-seronegative.

The V call is TRBV29-1, the J call TRBJ2-3; no reliable D call. Germline V gene sequence: CDR1 SQVTM, CDR2 ANQGSEA. Deletions cut 8 bases from V and 1 base from J, with 10 bases between. The CDR3 loop spans 12 amino acids. CDR3 in DNA: TGCAGCACCCACGGTGGCACAGATACGCAGTATTTT. Translating it yields CSTHGGTDTQYF.

CDR3 sequence (DNA): TGTGCCAGCGCGGCGATGGGTGCAACTAATGAAAAACTGTTTTTT. Translated: CASAAMGATNEKLFF. The gene calls are TRBV6-6 and TRBJ1-4; no reliable D call. Trimming took off 8 bases at V and 0 bases at J, with 13 bases between the two ends. The CDR3 is made up of 15 amino acids. Germline V gene sequence: CDR1 MNHNY, CDR2 SVGAGI (reference sequence).

The chain carries TRBV5-1 and TRBJ2-5; D may be TRBD1 (6 bases). There are 13 residues in the CDR3. V lost 7 bases and J lost 5, with 15 bases in between. Germline V gives CDR1 SGHRS, CDR2 YFSETQ. The CDR3 DNA reads as TGCGCCAGCGGACCAGGGGTTGGGGAGACCCAGTACTTC. Translating it yields CASGPGVGETQYF.

The V and J genes are TRBV2 and TRBJ2-2; tentatively, D is TRBD2 (5 bases). Germline CDR1 SNHLY, CDR2 FYNNEI. The length of the CDR3 is 11 residues. V was trimmed by 6 bases and J by 7 bases, leaving 6 bases between them. The CDR3 spells CASRGSGELFF. In DNA form, the CDR3 reads TGTGCCAGCAGAGGGAGCGGGGAGCTGTTTTTT.

The genes are TRBV12-5 and TRBJ2-3; 7 nucleotides agree with TRBD2. J lost 2 bases, V lost 5 bases, and 10 bases had no gene match. There are 16 residues in the CDR3. From germline, CDR1 is LGHNT and CDR2 FRNRAP. This CDR3 is CASGGPGAGVTDTQYF. The CDR3, as DNA: TGTGCTAGTGGTGGCCCCGGGGCGGGGGTCACAGATACGCAGTATTTT.

This chain uses TRBV2 with TRBJ2-3, with 10 bases aligning to TRBD2. The CDR3 covers 15 residues. V shed 7 bases, J shed 0 bases, and the junction held 4 bases outside the gene matches. Germline CDR1 and CDR2: SNHLY and FYNNEI. CDR3 in amino acids: CASNGLADSTDTQYF. DNA for the CDR3: TGTGCCAGCAACGGACTAGCGGACAGCACAGATACGCAGTATTTT. The whole variable domain, filled in from reference TRBV2 and TRBJ2-3, reads EPEVTQTPSHQVTQMGQEVILRCVPISNHLYFYWYRQILGQKVEFLVSFYNNEISEKSEIFDDQFSVERPDGSNFTLKIRSTKLEDSAMYFCASNGLADSTDTQYFGPGTRLTVL.

With regard to this clone: In the same sample, other DNA sequences code for this CDR3. The genes are TRBV5-1 and TRBJ2-7; 9 nucleotides agree with TRBD1. The CDR3 is 13 residues long. Germline-derived CDR1 and CDR2 are SGHRS and YFSETQ. V lost 3 bases, J lost 3 bases, and 1 base stayed unmatched. The CDR3 DNA sequence: TGCGCCAGCAGCTGGGGACAGGGCTACGAGCAGTACTTC. Translated, it gives CASSWGQGYEQYF.

The chain has TRBV11-2 and TRBJ1-2; 8 bases match TRBD1. The CDR3 totals 17 residues. After removal of 0 bases from V and 1 base from J, the junction contained 7 bases not matched to a gene. CDR1 and CDR2 from the germline V gene are SGHAT and FQNNGV. CDR3 DNA sequence: TGTGCCAGCAGCTTAGACTGGGACAGGACGATTAACTATGGCTACACCTTC. Translated, it gives CASSLDWDRTINYGYTF.

The chain couples TRBV2 to TRBJ1-1; D is undetermined. Trimming left V 4 bases short and J 1 base short, with 10 bases between. The length of the CDR3 is 14 residues. Germline CDR1 and CDR2: SNHLY and FYNNEI. The CDR3 sequence: CASSGRLRNTEAFF. The CDR3 DNA reads as TGTGCCAGCAGTGGCCGCCTGAGGAACACTGAAGCTTTCTTT.

The chain joins TRBV4-1 to TRBJ2-7; TRBD1 matches 8 bases. Germline-derived CDR1 and CDR2 are MGHRA and YSYEKL. This CDR3 contains 19 residues. After removal of 4 bases from V and 5 bases from J, the junction contained 22 bases not matched to a gene. The CDR3 is CASSRVSPSVRTGIDEQYF. The CDR3, as DNA: TGCGCCAGCAGCCGAGTAAGTCCTTCGGTCAGGACAGGGATAGACGAGCAGTACTTC.

The rearrangement joins TRBV6-1 to TRBJ1-2; TRBD1 is a possible D gene (6 bases). The germline gives CDR1 MNHNS, CDR2 SASEGT. CDR3 length: 13 amino acids. V was shortened by 11 bases and J by 2 bases, with 15 bases between the two germline ends. In DNA, the CDR3 is TGTGCCGTCCGGGACAAGCACAACTATGGCTACACCTTC. Protein product: CAVRDKHNYGYTF.

This chain links TRBV15 with TRBJ1-3; no clear D gene. The CDR3 has 14 amino acids. Germline CDR1 reads LNHNV; CDR2 reads YYDKDF (reference sequence). Trimming removed 0 bases from V and 0 bases from J, with 3 bases in between. The DNA for the CDR3 is TGTGCCACCAGCAGAGACCACTCTGGAAACACCATATATTTT. Amino acids: CATSRDHSGNTIYF.

The rearrangement joins TRBV7-9 to TRBJ1-6; TRBD1 aligns across 10 bases. Trimming cost V 6 bases and J 7 bases; bases outside gene matches: 3. This CDR3 has 14 amino acids. In germline, CDR1 is SEHNR, CDR2 FQNEAQ (reference sequence). The CDR3 DNA reads as TGTGCCAGCAGTGCGGGACAGGGGAATTCACCCCTCCACTTT. It is translated as CASSAGQGNSPLHF.

The rearrangement joins TRBV7-9 to TRBJ2-7; 9 bases map to TRBD1. With V trimmed by 2 bases and J by 4 bases, 9 bases remained unmatched. The germline V gene encodes CDR1 SEHNR and CDR2 FQNEAQ (reference sequence). This CDR3 comprises 16 residues. The DNA for the CDR3 is TGTGCCAGCAGCTTAACCCTGGGGGACAGGGCGTACGAGCAGTACTTC. Its translation: CASSLTLGDRAYEQYF.

V usage is TRBV27 and J usage is TRBJ1-2, with a weak D call TRBD1 (6 bases). The CDR3 contains 16 residues. Trimming left V 6 bases short and J 4 bases short, with 21 bases between. Germline CDR1 MNHEY, CDR2 SMNVEV (reference sequence). CDR3 amino acids: CASSLTAQGRGYGYTF. The CDR3 DNA reads as TGTGCCAGCAGCCTCACCGCACAGGGTAGGGGCTATGGCTACACCTTC.

This clone was seen only a few times. The V and J genes are TRBV6-1 and TRBJ2-7, with 9 bases fitting TRBD1. The germline V gene encodes CDR1 MNHNS and CDR2 SASEGT. The CDR3 spans 15 residues. The junction had 7 bases not matched to a gene; V was cut back by 4 bases and J by 3 bases. The CDR3 here is CASSVEQTGGYEQYF. CDR3 DNA sequence: TGTGCCAGCAGTGTGGAGCAGACAGGGGGCTACGAGCAGTACTTC.

This chain connects TRBV7-3 to TRBJ2-1; the D gene is possibly TRBD1 (5 bases). Germline-derived CDR1 and CDR2 are SGHTA and FQGTGA. The germline V and J ends were trimmed by 3 bases and 1 base, with 7 bases remaining between them. The CDR3 loop spans 14 amino acids. CDR3 nucleotide sequence: TGTGCCAGCAGCTTCCAGGGATCCTACAATGAGCAGTTCTTC. It is translated as CASSFQGSYNEQFF.

V is TRBV27 and J is TRBJ2-5; D is perhaps TRBD2 (6 bases). Per the germline V gene, CDR1 is MNHEY and CDR2 is SMNVEV (reference sequence). Trimming removed 6 bases at V and 4 bases at J, with 12 bases between. The CDR3 sequence is 13 residues long. CDR3 protein: CASRAIGRETQYF. CDR3 coding DNA: TGTGCCAGCAGGGCTATCGGGAGAGAGACCCAGTACTTC.

This clone was picked up a small number of times. The rearrangement uses TRBV5-1 and TRBJ2-5, with D maybe TRBD1 (5 bases). Between the trimmed V and J ends, which lost 0 bases and 4 bases, there was a span of 13 bases. This CDR3 has 15 amino acids. Germline V CDR1 and CDR2: SGHRS, YFSETQ. CDR3 nucleotides: TGCGCCAGCAGCTTGGCCCCGCAGGGTACAGAGACCCAGTACTTC. It is translated as CASSLAPQGTETQYF.

This clone was picked up a small number of times. The gene calls are TRBV5-8 and TRBJ2-1; 10 bases align to TRBD2. The CDR3 loop spans 13 amino acids. J lost 8 bases, V lost 6 bases, and 5 bases had no gene match. The V gene's germline CDR1 is SGHTS and CDR2 YDEGEE. The CDR3 DNA reads as TGTGCCAGCATGGTAGCGGGGGGCTATGAGCAGTTCTTC. It encodes CASMVAGGYEQFF. Variable domain in full (rest from reference TRBV5-8 and TRBJ2-1): EAGVTQSPTHLIKTRGQQATLRCSPISGHTSVYWYQQALGLGLQFLLWYDEGEERNRGNFPPRFSGRQFPNYSSELNVNALELEDSALYLCASMVAGGYEQFFGPGTRLTVL.

Here the CDR3 reads CASSQDWGGYGYTF. Written as DNA, the CDR3 is TGTGCCAGCAGCCAAGATTGGGGGGGGTATGGCTACACCTTC. The rearrangement joins TRBV4-2 to TRBJ1-2, with a possible D match to TRBD1 (5 bases). The CDR3 is 14 amino acids. Trimming removed 0 bases at V and 5 bases at J, with 10 bases between. Germline V lookup: CDR1 LGHNA, CDR2 YNFKEQ.